This T cell receptor beta chain stems from a study of cytomegalovirus exposure and HLA in healthy donors. With 7 bases removed from V and 7 bases from J, the gap between germline ends came to 13 bases. The CDR3 is 13 amino acids. In germline, CDR1 is MDHEN, CDR2 SYDVKM. Study-level points and caveats: Altogether, 164 TCR beta chains were recorded as cytomegalovirus-associated. At a 0.05 false discovery rate, a later analysis found roughly 17,000 TCR beta sequences to be associated with HLA alleles.

This clone showed up just a few times. Its antigen is still unknown. The PCR contained 60 Vbeta and 13 Jbeta primers. Using immunoSEQ multiplex PCR, the repertoire was profiled, and TCRdb retains in-frame clones only, with some absent. The profile shows hundreds of thousands of clones, around 76% of them singletons. The origin of this receptor is a man younger than 35 in good health and CMV-seronegative. Sequenced input: PBMCs. The chain combines TRBV28 with TRBJ1-4; D is unresolved. CDR3 bases: TGTGCCAGCACCTCCCCAAATAGTGAAAAACTGTTTTTT. This codes for CASTSPNSEKLFF. The full variable domain, rest sourced from reference TRBV28 and TRBJ1-4, is DVKVTQSSRYLVKRTGEKVFLECVQDMDHENMFWYRQDPGLGLRLIYFSYDVKMKEKGDIPEGYSVSREKKERFSLILESASTNQTSMYLCASTSPNSEKLFFGSGTQLSVL.